Listed here are 14 T cell receptor beta chains from one sample, sequenced in a study of Tregs in tolerant kidney transplant recipients. Recipients received nonmyeloablative bone marrow transplants from related graft donors, with transient mixed chimerism. TCRdb's table, derived via immunoSEQ multiplex PCR, lists solely in-frame clones and lacks some. This sample's table reports tens of thousands of clones. The specimen comprised CD4+ T cells from blood (PBMCs), sampled 24 months after the transplant. These receptors all stem from a human patient who received a combined kidney and bone marrow transplant. Some T cells could come from the graft donor.

Regarding this clone: The read terminates 3 residues before the CDR3 end, so the remaining end is supplied by the germline J gene. The chain is built from TRBV19 and TRBJ1-4; D unclear. Looked up from germline, CDR1 is LNHDA and CDR2 is SQIVND (reference sequence). The CDR3 has 15 residues. Trimming left V 1 base short and J 2 bases short, with 8 bases between. CDR3 bases read: TGTGCCAGTAGTATAGGCCGGTGGACTAATGAAAAA. Translated: CASSIGRWTNEK. The entire CDR3 is CASSIGRWTNEKLFF. The variable domain in full, completed from reference TRBV19 and TRBJ1-4, reads DGGITQSPKYLFRKEGQNVTLSCEQNLNHDAMYWYRQDPGQGLRLIYYSQIVNDFQKGDIAEGYSVSREKKESFPLTVTSAQKNPTAFYLCASSIGRWTNEKLFFGSGTQLSVL.

The sequenced CDR3 bases are TGTGCCTGGAGTGGGCTAGCAACTAATGAAAAA. This sequence encodes CAWSGLATNEK. The whole CDR3 sequence reads CAWSGLATNEKLFF. The J gene is TRBJ1-4, the V gene TRBV30; D is unresolved. The read halts 3 residues ahead of the CDR3 end, with the missing end drawn from the germline J gene. This CDR3 is 14 amino acids long. V was pared by 1 base and J by 0 bases, with 6 bases between. Looked up from germline, CDR1 is GTSNPN and CDR2 is SVGIG (reference sequence).

Concerning this clone: The read stops 3 residues short of the end of the CDR3; the missing end is completed from the germline J gene. The V gene is TRBV20-1, the J gene TRBJ2-1, with TRBD2 matching over 8 bases. The CDR3 is made up of 17 amino acids. V dropped 1 base and J dropped 9; count of bases not matched to a gene: 17. The germline V gene has CDR1 DFQATT and CDR2 SNEGSKA (reference sequence). The CDR3 loop is CSARVPRGVAGPGEQFF. CDR3 DNA (partial): TGCAGTGCTAGAGTCCCGAGGGGGGTAGCGGGACCTGGTGAG.

For this clone: Coverage ceases 3 residues before the CDR3 finishes, and the germline J gene fills in the end. The rearrangement joins TRBV20-1 to TRBJ1-6; TRBD1 matches at 7 bases. The length of the CDR3 is 14 residues. V dropped 1 base and J dropped 8; count of bases not matched to a gene: 5. CDR1 and CDR2 from the germline V gene are DFQATT and SNEGSKA (reference sequence). This CDR3 is CSARATGLDSPLHF. The covered CDR3 bases are TGCAGTGCTAGAGCGACAGGGTTGGATTCACCC.

About this clone: The read terminates 3 residues before the CDR3 end, so the remaining end is supplied by the germline J gene. The chain joins TRBV20-1 to TRBJ2-1; D possibly corresponds to TRBD2 (7 bases). The CDR3 totals 16 residues. Germline lookup yields CDR1 DFQATT and CDR2 SNEGSKA (reference sequence). V was clipped by 1 base and J by 4 bases, with 17 bases between them. The part of the CDR3 DNA that was read is TGCAGTGCTAGAGTTCTGGCGGGGGCTCGTTACAATGAG. Its protein is CSARVLAGARYNE. The entire CDR3 protein is CSARVLAGARYNEQFF.

As to this clone: The observed sequence ends 3 residues before the CDR3 terminus, with the missing tail filled in from the germline J gene. The V gene is TRBV20-1, the J gene TRBJ1-4; maybe TRBD1 (6 bases). Germline V gives CDR1 DFQATT, CDR2 SNEGSKA (reference sequence). This CDR3 contains 12 residues. The ends were cut back, 5 bases at V and 7 bases at J, with 11 bases in the middle. Partial CDR3 DNA: TGCAGTGCTGAGGGGGTTGGTGAAAAA. The encoded protein is CSAEGVGEK. The complete CDR3 reads CSAEGVGEKLFF.

About this clone: The read terminates 3 residues before the CDR3 end, so the remaining end is supplied by the germline J gene. The J gene is TRBJ2-1, the V gene TRBV2; 9 bases map to TRBD2. Germline CDR1 and CDR2: SNHLY and FYNNEI. Losses at the gene ends were 8 bases for V and 4 bases for J; bases not matched to a gene: 9. The CDR3 spans 15 residues. The part of the CDR3 DNA that was read is TGTGCCAGCCGCCCCGGACTAGCGCTTTACAATGAG. The encoded protein is CASRPGLALYNE. In full, the CDR3 reads CASRPGLALYNEQFF.

Note on this clone: The read ends 3 residues early relative to the CDR3; the germline J gene fills the gap. This chain uses TRBV6-2 or TRBV6-3 with TRBJ2-1, with 8 bases fitting TRBD2. This CDR3 has 15 residues. Losses at the gene ends were 5 bases for V and 3 bases for J; bases not matched to a gene: 6. The V gene's germline CDR1 is MNHEY and CDR2 SVGEGT. The CDR3 sequence is CASSPTSGGYNEQFF. The CDR3 bases that were read are TGTGCCAGCAGTCCCACTAGCGGTGGCTACAATGAG.

This CDR3 is CASSTGFVVEQYF. The part of the CDR3 DNA that was read is TGCGCCAGCAGCACAGGGTTTGTGGTCGAG. This chain links TRBV5-1 with TRBJ2-7; possibly TRBD1 for D (6 bases). Read sequence stops 3 residues before the CDR3 end, and the germline J gene provides the missing end. The V gene lost 4 bases and the J gene lost 6 bases, with 14 bases spanning the gap. CDR1 SGHRS and CDR2 YFSETQ come from the germline V gene. There are 13 residues in the CDR3.

On this clone: The CDR3 goes on 3 residues after the read ends, and that part is filled in from the germline J gene. The V gene is TRBV9, the J gene TRBJ2-1; 9 positions match TRBD2. Losses at the gene ends were 4 bases for V and 2 bases for J; bases not matched to a gene: 4. The CDR3 runs 15 residues. Germline CDR1 reads SGDLS; CDR2 reads YYNGEE. The CDR3 sequence: CASSPLAGPYNEQFF. The covered CDR3 bases are TGTGCCAGCAGCCCTCTAGCGGGACCCTACAATGAG.

A word on this clone: The DNA ends 3 residues before the CDR3 does, and the rest of the CDR3 is filled in from the germline J gene. The chain uses TRBV19 and TRBJ1-5; 9 bases are shared with TRBD1. CDR1 is LNHDA and CDR2 is SQIVND in the germline V gene (reference sequence). V shed 7 bases and J 5 bases; nucleotides not matched to a gene: 6. The CDR3 is 14 amino acids. CDR3 amino acids: CASKAGQGHQPQHF. The CDR3 bases that were read are TGTGCCAGTAAAGCGGGACAGGGACATCAGCCC.

Concerning this clone: From the germline J gene comes the end of the CDR3, since the read stops 3 residues before it. The chain couples TRBV5-1 to TRBJ1-1; maybe TRBD1 (6 bases). The germline V gene has CDR1 SGHRS and CDR2 YFSETQ. This CDR3 is built from 15 residues. V lost 0 bases, J lost 5 bases, and 14 bases lay in between. The DNA read from the CDR3 is TGCGCCAGCAGCTTGGAGTCAGGGGTTGGGACTGAA. This translates into CASSLESGVGTE. The whole CDR3 is CASSLESGVGTEAFF.

Concerning this clone itself: The CDR3 goes on 3 residues after the read ends, and that part is filled in from the germline J gene. The V gene is TRBV4-1, the J gene TRBJ1-4; the D is unclear. This CDR3 has 14 residues. The germline V gene encodes CDR1 MGHRA and CDR2 YSYEKL. CDR3 bases read: TGCGCCAGCAGCCAAATGACGACACGGGGTCAA. The encoded protein is CASSQMTTRGQ. The whole CDR3 protein is CASSQMTTRGQLFF.

A remark on this clone: The read terminates 3 residues before the CDR3 end, so the remaining end is supplied by the germline J gene. The chain links TRBV6-2 or TRBV6-3 to TRBJ2-1; 14 bases map to TRBD2. The CDR3 is 15 residues long. Trimming at V came to 7 bases and at J to 6 bases, leaving 5 bases not matched to a gene. Germline-derived CDR1 and CDR2 are MNHEY and SVGEGT. The part of the CDR3 DNA that was read is TGTGCCAGCAAGCCGACTAGCGGGAGGGCCAATGAG. It is translated as CASKPTSGRANE. The whole CDR3 reads CASKPTSGRANEQFF.